The 32 T cell receptor beta chains presented below share a single source sample, sequenced in a study of blood T cell repertoires in COVID-19 (dated by TCRdb to the early 2020s). Receptors were amplified or captured by the immunoSEQ multiplex PCR assay. TCRdb carries this immuneACCESS record with in-frame sequences only. Its versions omit some clonotypes, under half of them owing to an unresolved V gene in the studies checked, with the rest unexplained. The table for this sample lists approximately 400,000 clones; approximately 87% of them were counted only once. The ten biggest clones cover about 1.5% of the sample. The sequenced material came from PBMCs or T cells enriched from blood (not recorded which). The receptors shown here come from a man in his thirties or forties who had recovered from COVID-19.

V gene TRBV5-4 combines with J gene TRBJ1-3; D is undetermined. Trimming took 6 bases from V and 0 from J, leaving 19 bases between them. Germline V gene sequence: CDR1 SGHNT, CDR2 YYREEE (reference sequence). This CDR3 contains 17 residues. DNA of the CDR3: TGTGCCAGCACCCCTGGGCCGCCCCATAACTCTGGAAACACCATATATTTT. Translation gives CASTPGPPHNSGNTIYF.

V is TRBV21-1 and J is TRBJ1-1. TRBV21-1 is annotated as a pseudogene. This CDR3 is built from 18 residues. The CDR3 DNA follows: TGTGCCAGCAGCAAAGCGCTATATTGGCGGAGCAAAAACACTGAAGCTTTCTTT. Translating gives CASSKALYWRSKNTEAFF.

This clone is medium-sized by share. This sequence joins TRBV6-5 and TRBJ2-7; 8 bases agree with TRBD2. The germline V gene has CDR1 MNHEY and CDR2 SVGAGI. The CDR3 covers 13 residues. J gave up 3 bases and V 8 bases, and 6 bases lay outside the gene matches. DNA for the CDR3: TGTGCCAGCCCGGGACTAGACTACTACGAGCAGTACTTC. Translation: CASPGLDYYEQYF.

This chain links TRBV5-4 with TRBJ2-7, with 7 bases fitting TRBD1. Per the germline V gene, CDR1 is SGHNT and CDR2 is YYREEE (reference sequence). The J segment lost 2 bases and the V segment lost 6 bases, leaving 5 bases of the junction unmatched. There are 13 residues in the CDR3. CDR3 in amino acids: CASNFQGAYEQYF. As DNA, the CDR3 is TGTGCCAGCAATTTTCAGGGGGCCTACGAGCAGTACTTC.

The rearrangement joins TRBV7-2 to TRBJ2-7; a weak D match, TRBD1 (5 bases). CDR1 is SGHTA and CDR2 is FQGNSA in the germline V gene. V lost 3 bases and J lost 4, with 16 bases in between. The CDR3 contains 15 residues. Written as DNA, the CDR3 is TGTGCCAGCAGCTTGGATCCTAGGGGTAAATACGAGCAGTACTTC. Its protein is CASSLDPRGKYEQYF. Variable domain in full (rest from reference TRBV7-2 and TRBJ2-7): GAGVSQSPSNKVTEKGKDVELRCDPISGHTALYWYRQSLGQGLEFLIYFQGNSAPDKSGLPSDRFSAERTGGSVSTLTIQRTQQEDSAVYLCASSLDPRGKYEQYFGPGTRLTVT.

The chain has TRBV5-6 and TRBJ1-5, with D possibly being TRBD1 (5 bases). Germline values: CDR1 SGHDT, CDR2 YYEEEE. This CDR3 comprises 17 residues. Deletions cut 1 base from V and 2 bases from J, with 16 bases between. The CDR3 loop is CASSLFQGTQGNQPQHF. For the CDR3, the DNA is TGTGCCAGCAGCTTGTTTCAGGGAACTCAGGGCAATCAGCCCCAGCATTTT.

The chain joins TRBV5-1 to TRBJ2-3; 9 bases fit TRBD2. Trimming removed 0 bases from V and 6 bases from J; junction bases left unmatched: 5. Germline V gene sequence: CDR1 SGHRS, CDR2 YFSETQ. This CDR3 has 15 amino acids. The CDR3 loop reads CASSLGRGGEDTQYF. In DNA, the CDR3 is TGCGCCAGCAGCTTGGGGCGGGGGGGCGAGGATACGCAGTATTTT. The full variable domain, its missing parts supplied by reference TRBV5-1 and TRBJ2-3, is KAGVTQTPRYLIKTRGQQVTLSCSPISGHRSVSWYQQTPGQGLQFLFEYFSETQRNKGNFPGRFSGRQFSNSRSEMNVSTLELGDSALYLCASSLGRGGEDTQYFGPGTRLTVL.

V is TRBV5-1 and J is TRBJ2-7; 13 nucleotides match TRBD2. Losses at the gene ends were 4 bases for V and 3 bases for J; bases not matched to a gene: 4. This CDR3 has 15 residues. The germline CDR1 and CDR2 sequences are SGHRS and YFSETQ. CDR3 sequence (DNA): TGCGCCAGCAGCACCGGGACTAGCGGGAACTACGAGCAGTACTTC. As protein: CASSTGTSGNYEQYF.

The rearrangement joins TRBV19 to TRBJ1-5, with unresolved D. Per the germline V gene, CDR1 is LNHDA and CDR2 is SQIVND (reference sequence). V was trimmed by 0 bases and J by 3 bases, leaving 9 bases between them. This CDR3 has 15 amino acids. CDR3 sequence (DNA): TGTGCCAGTAGTATAGAGAGACATCTCAATCAGCCCCAGCATTTT. It is translated as CASSIERHLNQPQHF. Full variable domain (outside the CDR3, taken from reference TRBV19 and TRBJ1-5): DGGITQSPKYLFRKEGQNVTLSCEQNLNHDAMYWYRQDPGQGLRLIYYSQIVNDFQKGDIAEGYSVSREKKESFPLTVTSAQKNPTAFYLCASSIERHLNQPQHFGDGTRLSIL.

On this clone itself: The germline gene is not matched at one end of the junction; a read error may be the cause. J is TRBJ1-2 and V is TRBV4-2; no firm D call. CDR3 length equals 14 residues. Germline CDR1 reads LGHNA; CDR2 reads YNFKEQ. The chain's CDR3 is CASSQGRESYRYTF. The CDR3 DNA reads as TGTGCCAGCAGCCAAGGGAGGGAATCCTATCGCTACACCTTC.

The chain recombines TRBV9 with TRBJ1-4; 7 bases line up with TRBD1. The ends lost 4 bases at V and 0 bases at J; junction bases unmatched: 6. The length of the CDR3 is 16 residues. Germline CDR1 reads SGDLS; CDR2 reads YYNGEE. The CDR3, as DNA: TGTGCCAGCAGCTGGGGACAGCGGTCAACTAATGAAAAACTGTTTTTT. Protein: CASSWGQRSTNEKLFF.

V and J are TRBV5-5 and TRBJ2-5, with 11 bases that match TRBD1. The length of the CDR3 is 15 residues. Germline V gene data show CDR1 as SGHKS and CDR2 as YYEKEE (reference sequence). V lost 4 bases, J lost 5 bases, and 7 bases stayed unmatched. CDR3 coding DNA: TGTGCCAGCAGCCAAGGACAGGGGGCTTGGGAGACCCAGTACTTC. Amino acid sequence: CASSQGQGAWETQYF.

The chain employs TRBV5-6 and TRBJ1-2; 8 nucleotides agree with TRBD1. Germline CDR1 reads SGHDT; CDR2 reads YYEEEE. The CDR3 is 14 amino acids. The ends lost 0 bases at V and 7 bases at J; junction bases unmatched: 5. The CDR3 coding sequence is TGTGCCAGCAGCTTGGAGGACAGGGTATCTGGCTACACCTTC. It specifies CASSLEDRVSGYTF.

With regard to this clone: Other DNA sequences in the sample encode the same CDR3. This sequence joins TRBV10-3 and TRBJ1-4, with D possibly TRBD1 on 5 matching bases. This CDR3 region has 15 residues. CDR1 and CDR2 (germline): ENHRY, SYGVKD. Trimming left V 3 bases short and J 4 bases short, with 12 bases between. CDR3 sequence: CAISESGGDNEKLFF. The CDR3 DNA reads as TGTGCCATCAGTGAATCCGGGGGTGATAATGAAAAACTGTTTTTT.

The chain combines TRBV4-1 with TRBJ1-4; D might be TRBD1 (6 bases). Trimming stripped 4 bases from V and 0 bases from J, with 15 bases between. This CDR3 is 17 amino acids long. CDR1 and CDR2 (germline): MGHRA, YSYEKL. The CDR3 loop reads CASSRTAFGSTNEKLFF. CDR3 coding DNA: TGCGCCAGCAGCCGGACAGCTTTTGGGTCAACTAATGAAAAACTGTTTTTT.

This chain uses TRBV6-5 with TRBJ1-2; the D gene is possibly TRBD1 (5 bases). Trimming pared 6 bases from V and 6 bases from J, leaving 17 bases between. The CDR3 is 14 residues long. The V gene's germline CDR1 is MNHEY and CDR2 SVGAGI. Written as DNA, the CDR3 is TGTGCCAGCAGAAAGACTCCACAGGAGCATGGCTACACCTTC. Amino acid sequence: CASRKTPQEHGYTF.

This chain connects TRBV18 to TRBJ1-3, with 7 bases aligning to TRBD1. Losses at the gene ends were 1 base for V and 6 bases for J; bases not matched to a gene: 3. The CDR3 is 14 amino acids. CDR1 KGHSH and CDR2 LQKENI come from the germline V gene. As DNA, the CDR3 is TGTGCCAGCTCACCACAGGGGGCCGAAAACACCATATATTTT. This gives the protein CASSPQGAENTIYF.

The chain combines TRBV4-3 with TRBJ2-7; D might be TRBD1 (6 bases). The germline CDR1 and CDR2 sequences are LGHNA and YSLEER. The germline V and J ends were trimmed by 0 bases and 3 bases, with 27 bases remaining between them. The CDR3 totals 20 residues. This chain's CDR3 is CASSQDSQTKFTRGFYEQYF. The DNA for the CDR3 is TGCGCCAGCAGCCAAGACAGTCAAACCAAGTTTACAAGGGGGTTCTACGAGCAGTACTTC.

This chain links TRBV9 with TRBJ2-3; TRBD1 matches 9 bases. V gave up 2 bases and J gave up 1 base; unmatched junction bases: 8. CDR3 length: 17 amino acids. Germline CDR1 is SGDLS and CDR2 is YYNGEE. This CDR3 reads CASSVTGGAGGTDTQYF. CDR3 bases: TGTGCCAGCAGCGTTACAGGGGGCGCCGGGGGCACAGATACGCAGTATTTT.

This sequence joins TRBV19 and TRBJ1-1; 11 bases are a match to TRBD1. V was clipped by 1 base and J by 4 bases; unmatched bases: 8. Germline V gene lookup returns CDR1 LNHDA and CDR2 SQIVND (reference sequence). The CDR3 contains 17 residues. The CDR3: CASSIGTGGLWGTEAFF. As DNA, the CDR3 is TGTGCCAGTAGTATAGGGACAGGGGGCTTGTGGGGCACTGAAGCTTTCTTT. Drawing the rest from reference TRBV19 and TRBJ1-1, the complete variable domain is DGGITQSPKYLFRKEGQNVTLSCEQNLNHDAMYWYRQDPGQGLRLIYYSQIVNDFQKGDIAEGYSVSREKKESFPLTVTSAQKNPTAFYLCASSIGTGGLWGTEAFFGQGTRLTVV.

The chain carries TRBV7-2 and TRBJ1-2; no clear D gene. Germline V CDR1 and CDR2: SGHTA, FQGNSA. V was clipped by 1 base and J by 3 bases, with 12 bases between them. The CDR3 contains 15 residues. The CDR3 DNA sequence: TGTGCCAGCAGCTTAGACCTTGGCAGTCACTATGGCTACACCTTC. This sequence encodes CASSLDLGSHYGYTF.

The gene calls are TRBV19 and TRBJ1-2; D remains unclear. Germline-derived CDR1 and CDR2 are LNHDA and SQIVND (reference sequence). V lost 1 base to trimming and J lost 3 bases, with 12 bases between them. The length of the CDR3 is 15 residues. DNA for the CDR3: TGTGCCAGTAGTATAGTAGGCGACATCCACTATGGCTACACCTTC. This encodes CASSIVGDIHYGYTF.

The chain uses TRBV30 and TRBJ1-5; no clear D. This CDR3 spans 15 amino acids. Trimming shortened V by 2 bases and J by 4 bases, and 15 bases separated the two germline ends. CDR1 is GTSNPN and CDR2 is SVGIG in the germline V gene (reference sequence). CDR3 bases: TGTGCCTGGAGTAGGTCACGGCGGATAAATCAGCCCCAGCATTTT. Translated, it gives CAWSRSRRINQPQHF.

This clone was counted a single time. This rearrangement joins TRBV6-1 to TRBJ2-2, with no clear D. V lost 2 bases and J 1 base, leaving 14 bases between the germline ends. The germline V gene encodes CDR1 MNHNS and CDR2 SASEGT. This CDR3 comprises 17 residues. Here the CDR3 reads CASSEYYPDLNTGELFF. The CDR3 DNA is TGTGCCAGCAGTGAATACTATCCCGACCTGAACACCGGGGAGCTGTTTTTT.

The CDR3 DNA follows: TGTGCCAGCTCCCCGGGACAGATTTCTGGAAACACCATATATTTT. It codes for CASSPGQISGNTIYF. The chain joins TRBV18 to TRBJ1-3; 7 bases line up with TRBD1. The germline V gene encodes CDR1 KGHSH and CDR2 LQKENI. Losses at the gene ends were 6 bases for V and 1 base for J; bases not matched to a gene: 6. The CDR3 contains 15 residues.

This clone was counted only a few times. The chain uses TRBV27 and TRBJ2-7, with a possible D match to TRBD2 (5 bases). The CDR3 extends over 13 amino acids. Germline V gene data show CDR1 as MNHEY and CDR2 as SMNVEV (reference sequence). The V end lost 6 bases, the J end lost 4 bases, and 13 bases lay between the germline ends. This CDR3 is CASRRKEDYEQYF. The CDR3 DNA reads TGTGCCAGCAGACGGAAGGAGGATTACGAGCAGTACTTC.

The table lists this clone with a few counts. V gene TRBV3-1 (or the pseudogene TRBV3-2) combines with J gene TRBJ1-1; 9 bases match TRBD1. Germline V gene data show CDR1 as LGHDT and CDR2 as YNNKEL (reference sequence). V gave up 1 base and J gave up 5 bases; unmatched junction bases: 11. The CDR3 covers 17 residues. The CDR3 sequence: CASSQVPPGTGKTEAFF. DNA for the CDR3: TGTGCCAGCAGCCAAGTTCCCCCCGGGACAGGGAAAACTGAAGCTTTCTTT.

The V gene is TRBV4-1, the J gene TRBJ1-5, with D perhaps TRBD1 (6 bases). The V end lost 0 bases, the J end lost 2 bases, and 11 bases lay between the germline ends. CDR3 length: 16 residues. Germline V gene sequence: CDR1 MGHRA, CDR2 YSYEKL. CDR3 DNA: TGCGCCAGCAGCCAAGATGAACAGGGAGGCAATCAGCCCCAGCATTTT. As protein: CASSQDEQGGNQPQHF.

The rearrangement uses TRBV5-1 and TRBJ1-5, with 7 bases lining up with TRBD1. Germline V lookup: CDR1 SGHRS, CDR2 YFSETQ. This CDR3 is built from 16 residues. V shed 4 bases, J shed 4 bases, and the junction held 11 bases outside the gene matches. CDR3 coding DNA: TGCGCCAGCAGCGACGAACCGGACAGGACAAATCAGCCCCAGCATTTT. Its translation: CASSDEPDRTNQPQHF.

This rearrangement joins TRBV2 to TRBJ2-7; TRBD2 agrees at 11 bases. The V and J ends lost 4 bases and 6 bases, in that order; junction bases with no gene match: 5. The CDR3 is 14 residues long. In germline, CDR1 is SNHLY, CDR2 FYNNEI. The CDR3 DNA follows: TGTGCCAGCAGTGTCGCTAGCGGGGGGACCGAGCAGTACTTC. Protein product: CASSVASGGTEQYF.

V and J are TRBV5-1 and TRBJ1-2, with 9 nucleotides matching TRBD1. V dropped 4 bases and J dropped 4; count of bases not matched to a gene: 11. The germline gives CDR1 SGHRS, CDR2 YFSETQ. This CDR3 has 16 amino acids. CDR3 loop: CASSPRQGDLGYGYTF. The CDR3 nucleotides are TGCGCCAGCAGCCCGAGACAGGGGGATCTTGGCTATGGCTACACCTTC.

The V gene is TRBV7-8, the J gene TRBJ1-1; D not resolved. The CDR3 is 11 residues long. The germline gives CDR1 SGHVS, CDR2 FQNEAQ. Trimming took off 4 bases at V and 7 bases at J, with 7 bases between the two ends. CDR3 bases: TGTGCCAGCAGCTCCCAGATTGAAGCTTTCTTT. Translation gives CASSSQIEAFF.